This is a list of T cell receptor beta chains from one sample in a study of T cell repertoires in ileal Crohn's disease. Clones were read by immunoSEQ multiplex PCR, and TCRdb kept only the in-frame ones, dropping some. The table has thousands of clones, more than 70% seen once. Sequences were obtained from ileal tissue. These receptors all come from an adult with Crohn's disease. The CDR3 runs from the conserved cysteine through the conserved F or W. The D gene is left open where the match is weak. Size values are once, few and many counts, or a class for expanded clones, and some rows have none.

j_gene,v_gene,abundance,d_gene,CDR3aa,CDR3nt
TRBJ2-7,TRBV28,NA,NA,CASSSRTARILTYEQYF,TGTGCCAGCAGTTCACGGACAGCAAGGATTCTTACCTACGAGCAGTACTTC
TRBJ2-1,TRBV19,medium-sized,NA,CASSGRGLVTNSGSNEQFF,TGTGCCAGTAGTGGTAGGGGGCTCGTTACCAACAGCGGGAGCAATGAGCAGTTCTTC
TRBJ1-5,TRBV9,NA,NA,CASSVGGGPGQPQHF,TGTGCCAGCAGCGTAGGTGGGGGGCCGGGGCAGCCCCAGCATTTT
TRBJ2-7,TRBV11-2,NA,NA,CASSFTLEQYF,TGTGCCAGCAGCTTTACTCTCGAGCAGTACTTC
TRBJ1-3,TRBV11-2,NA,NA,CASSRTGTDRYSGNTIYF,TGTGCCAGCAGCCGGACCGGGACGGATAGATACTCTGGAAACACCATATATTTT
TRBJ1-3,TRBV11-3,NA,NA,CASSLYSGNTIYF,TGTGCCAGCAGCTTATATTCAGGAAACACCATATATTTT
TRBJ2-2,TRBV9,few,TRBD1,CASSVVPTGVTGELFF,TGTGCCAGCAGCGTAGTGCCGACAGGGGTGACCGGGGAGCTGTTTTTT
TRBJ1-6,TRBV9,NA,TRBD1,CASSPGTARGSPLHF,TGTGCCAGCAGCCCTGGGACAGCAAGAGGATCACCCCTCCACTTT
TRBJ1-2,TRBV7-2,NA,NA,CASSFHGDNYGYTF,TGTGCCAGCAGCTTCCACGGGGATAACTATGGCTACACCTTC
TRBJ1-4,TRBV7-9,NA,NA,CASSLVSGSTNEKLFF,TGTGCCAGCAGCTTAGTTTCCGGGTCAACTAATGAAAAACTGTTTTTT
TRBJ2-3,TRBV5-1,NA,NA,CASSFLGESQYF,TGCGCCAGCAGCTTTCTAGGGGAATCGCAGTATTTT
TRBJ2-7,TRBV27,medium-sized,TRBD2,CASNAMGGVSGEQYF,TGTGCCAGCAACGCTATGGGAGGGGTAAGTGGCGAGCAGTACTTC
TRBJ1-3,TRBV7-9,few,NA,CASSLQSTSGAGNTIYF,TGTGCCAGCAGCTTGCAATCAACAAGTGGGGCTGGAAACACCATATATTTT
TRBJ2-3,TRBV11-1,NA,TRBD1,CASSSRQGGDTQYF,TGTGCCAGCAGCTCGAGACAGGGCGGAGATACGCAGTATTTT
TRBJ2-1,TRBV18,NA,TRBD1,CASSPGQGFNEQFF,TGTGCCAGCTCACCGGGACAGGGTTTCAATGAGCAGTTCTTC
TRBJ1-2,TRBV2,NA,TRBD1,CASSGPGTGGENYGYTF,TGTGCCAGCAGTGGTCCCGGGACAGGGGGCGAGAACTATGGCTACACCTTC
TRBJ1-2,TRBV27,NA,TRBD1,CASSPWTGSNYGYTF,TGTGCCAGCAGTCCCTGGACAGGGTCTAACTATGGCTACACCTTC
TRBJ2-7,TRBV27,NA,TRBD2,CASSPTSGSIYEQYF,TGTGCCAGCAGTCCTACTAGCGGGAGTATCTACGAGCAGTACTTC
TRBJ2-7,TRBV6-1,once,TRBD1,CATLDRGIYEQYF,TGTGCCACCCTGGACAGGGGGATTTACGAGCAGTACTTC
TRBJ2-7,TRBV7-6,NA,NA,CASSSNRFEQYF,TGTGCCAGCAGCTCGAACAGGTTCGAGCAGTACTTC
TRBJ2-4,TRBV18,once,NA,CASSPGQGRNIQYF,TGTGCCAGCTCACCGGGGCAGGGTAGAAACATTCAGTACTTC
TRBJ1-5,TRBV7-2,NA,NA,CASSSGPGSNQPQHF,TGTGCCAGCAGCTCGGGACCGGGAAGCAATCAGCCCCAGCATTTT
TRBJ2-6,TRBV10-2,NA,NA,CASSRQDSGANVLTF,TGCGCCAGCAGTCGACAGGACTCTGGGGCCAACGTCCTGACTTTC
TRBJ1-4,TRBV7-8,NA,NA,CASSPWESNEKLFF,TGTGCCAGCAGCCCCTGGGAGTCTAATGAAAAACTGTTTTTT
TRBJ1-1,TRBV18,NA,NA,CASSPDRKNTEAFF,TGTGCCAGCTCACCGGACAGAAAGAACACTGAAGCTTTCTTT
TRBJ2-7,TRBV2,few,TRBD2,CASSQPGGSYEQYF,TGTGCCAGCAGCCAACCGGGGGGTTCCTACGAGCAGTACTTC
TRBJ2-2,TRBV7-9,NA,NA,CASSSDRYTGELFF,TGTGCCAGCAGCTCCGACAGGTATACCGGGGAGCTGTTTTTT
TRBJ1-2,TRBV10-3,NA,NA,CAIKPDNYGYTF,TGTGCCATCAAACCAGACAACTATGGCTACACCTTC
TRBJ2-7,TRBV6-5,NA,NA,CATTGSAYEQYF,TGTGCCACTACAGGGTCGGCCTACGAGCAGTACTTC
TRBJ1-2,TRBV18,NA,NA,CASSPHEGTTGYTF,TGTGCCAGCTCACCACACGAGGGAACAACTGGCTACACCTTC
TRBJ1-1,TRBV6-5,once,NA,CASIFGRLDTEAFF,TGTGCCAGCATCTTTGGACGCCTTGACACTGAAGCTTTCTTT
TRBJ2-7,TRBV7-2,NA,TRBD1,CASSSRAGQVYEQYF,TGTGCCAGCAGCTCTAGGGCCGGACAGGTCTACGAGCAGTACTTC
TRBJ2-7,TRBV7-2,NA,NA,CASSLLQGSSYEQYF,TGTGCCAGCAGCTTATTACAGGGCAGCTCCTACGAGCAGTACTTC
TRBJ1-1,TRBV5-1,NA,NA,CASRVQQNTEAFF,TGCGCCAGCAGGGTACAGCAGAACACTGAAGCTTTCTTT
TRBJ1-1,TRBV27,NA,NA,CASSLQGNTEAFF,TGTGCCAGCAGTTTACAGGGTAACACTGAAGCTTTCTTT
TRBJ1-4,TRBV6-6,NA,NA,CASSSQGSPEKLFF,TGTGCCAGCAGTTCCCAGGGCAGCCCAGAAAAACTGTTTTTT
TRBJ2-1,TRBV18,medium-sized,NA,CASSERRNVYNEQFF,TGTGCCAGCTCAGAAAGAAGGAACGTTTACAATGAGCAGTTCTTC
TRBJ2-7,TRBV19,few,NA,CASSVSTNEQYF,TGTGCCAGTAGTGTATCAACGAACGAGCAGTACTTC
TRBJ1-4,TRBV25-1,few,NA,CASSDETAQGANEKLFF,TGTGCCAGCAGTGATGAAACAGCCCAAGGGGCTAATGAAAAACTGTTTTTT
TRBJ2-3,TRBV5-1,NA,NA,CASSFAGGGTDTQYF,TGCGCCAGCAGCTTCGCAGGAGGGGGGACAGATACGCAGTATTTT
TRBJ2-5,TRBV27,NA,NA,CASGLQDLWETQYF,TGTGCCAGCGGACTACAGGACCTCTGGGAGACCCAGTACTTC
TRBJ2-7,TRBV28,NA,NA,CASSLSGTARSYEQYF,TGTGCCAGCAGTTTATCAGGGACTGCCCGCTCCTACGAGCAGTACTTC
TRBJ1-4,TRBV5-1,NA,TRBD1,CASSWTGTNEKLFF,TGCGCCAGCAGCTGGACAGGGACTAATGAAAAACTGTTTTTT
TRBJ1-1,TRBV5-1,few,TRBD1,CASRGTGEAFF,TGCGCCAGCAGGGGGACAGGTGAAGCTTTCTTT
TRBJ1-1,TRBV6-5,NA,NA,CASKKNRDRNTEAFF,TGTGCCAGCAAAAAAAACCGGGACCGAAACACTGAAGCTTTCTTT
TRBJ1-3,TRBV7-6,NA,NA,CASSAQQGNTIYF,TGTGCCAGCAGCGCCCAACAGGGTAACACCATATATTTT
TRBJ1-2,TRBV28,medium-sized,TRBD1,CASSPGQLGYTF,TGTGCCAGCAGTCCGGGACAGCTTGGCTACACCTTC
TRBJ2-7,TRBV2,NA,NA,CASSPWTTYEQYF,TGTGCCAGCAGCCCCTGGACTACCTACGAGCAGTACTTC
TRBJ2-7,TRBV5-1,few,TRBD2,CASSLEVGGTEYF,TGCGCCAGCAGCTTGGAGGTGGGGGGGACGGAGTACTTC
TRBJ1-1,TRBV4-1,NA,TRBD1,CASSRREGAGNTEAFF,TGCGCCAGCAGCCGCCGGGAGGGGGCGGGGAACACTGAAGCTTTCTTT
TRBJ1-3,TRBV11-2,few,NA,CASSLGGTGNTIYF,TGTGCCAGCAGCTTAGGAGGGACCGGAAACACCATATATTTT
TRBJ1-1,TRBV7-8,NA,NA,CASSSGRHQPQAFF,TGTGCCAGCAGCTCCGGGAGACACCAACCCCAAGCTTTCTTT
TRBJ2-2,TRBV21-1,NA,NA,CATPTGGDRTGELFF,TGTGCCACCCCTACGGGGGGCGATCGCACCGGGGAGCTGTTTTTT
TRBJ1-2,TRBV28,NA,NA,CASSLKVYGYTF,TGTGCCAGCAGTTTAAAGGTATACGGCTACACCTTC
TRBJ1-4,TRBV7-9,few,NA,CASSLALAGRGNEKLFF,TGTGCCAGCAGCTTAGCTCTTGCGGGGCGGGGGAATGAAAAACTGTTTTTT
TRBJ1-4,TRBV6-1,few,NA,CASRDDLKVDEKLFF,TGTGCCAGCAGGGATGACCTCAAGGTGGATGAAAAACTGTTTTTT
TRBJ2-7,TRBV5-6,NA,TRBD2,CASSLVTSGRYEQYF,TGTGCCAGCAGCTTGGTGACTAGCGGGAGGTACGAGCAGTACTTC
TRBJ2-1,TRBV6-5,NA,TRBD1,CASSYVNRGNEQFF,TGTGCCAGCAGTTACGTTAACAGGGGGAATGAGCAGTTCTTC
TRBJ2-5,TRBV7-3,NA,NA,CASSLGAGRLETQYF,TGTGCCAGCAGCTTAGGGGCGGGGAGGCTGGAGACCCAGTACTTC